This TCR beta chain was obtained from a study of CD8+ T cells in alopecia areata. Study-level background: Those patients who were treated received oral tofacitinib, which was given at 5 to 10 mg twice daily for moderate-to-severe alopecia areata. Whole-study findings and limits: TCR sharing across patients was less clear than in mice, possibly HLA-related.

This clone has only one observation. Its antigen is currently unknown. cDNA reverse transcribed from extracted RNA served as the sequencing template. The method was immunoSEQ multiplex PCR; TCRdb's version includes in-frame clones alone and lacks a portion of them. The sample lists 150,000 or so clones; 87% were seen once. The CDR3 consists of 13 residues. Germline CDR1 and CDR2: SQVTM and ANQGSEA. Trimming took off 4 bases at V and 6 bases at J, with 13 bases between the two ends. The chain uses TRBV29-1 and TRBJ2-1; D call uncertain. The receptor comes from a human donor with alopecia areata. Sequenced here: CD8+ T cells sorted from blood, sampled at week 0. The CDR3 DNA reads TGCAGCGTTGTAGTTAGTGGCGCCAATGAGCAGTTCTTC. It translates to CSVVVSGANEQFF.